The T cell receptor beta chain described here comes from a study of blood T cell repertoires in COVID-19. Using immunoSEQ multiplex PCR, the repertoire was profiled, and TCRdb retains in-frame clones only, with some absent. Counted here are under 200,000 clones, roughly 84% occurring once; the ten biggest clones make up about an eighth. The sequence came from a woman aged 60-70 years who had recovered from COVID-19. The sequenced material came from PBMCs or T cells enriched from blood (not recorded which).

The CDR3 reads CASSNRGREQFF. The DNA for the CDR3 is TGTGCCAGCTCAAACAGGGGACGCGAGCAGTTCTTC. V and J are TRBV2 and TRBJ2-1; 7 bases align to TRBD1. CDR3 length: 12 amino acids. Germline V gene sequence: CDR1 SNHLY, CDR2 FYNNEI. V was pared by 8 bases and J by 10 bases, with 8 bases of the junction left unmatched.